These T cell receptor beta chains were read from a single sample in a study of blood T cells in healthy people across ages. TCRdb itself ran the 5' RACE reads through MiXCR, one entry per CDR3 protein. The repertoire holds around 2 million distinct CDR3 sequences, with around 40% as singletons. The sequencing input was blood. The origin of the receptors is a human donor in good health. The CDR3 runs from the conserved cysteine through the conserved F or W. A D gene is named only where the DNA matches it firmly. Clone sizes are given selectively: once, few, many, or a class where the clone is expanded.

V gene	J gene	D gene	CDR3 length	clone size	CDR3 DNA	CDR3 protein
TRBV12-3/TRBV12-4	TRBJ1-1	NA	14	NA	TGTGTCAGCAGTTTCGGTCAGCTGAACACTGAAGCTTTCTTT	CVSSFGQLNTEAFF
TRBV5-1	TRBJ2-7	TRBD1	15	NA	TGCGCCAGCAGCCCGATAGACAGGGAGCGAAACGAGCAGTACTTC	CASSPIDRERNEQYF
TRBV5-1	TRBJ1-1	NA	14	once	TGCGCCAGCAGCTGGGAGAGGGAGGTCACTGAAGCTTTCTTT	CASSWEREVTEAFF
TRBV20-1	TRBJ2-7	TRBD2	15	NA	TGCAGTGCTAGAGATTTACGGGGGGAGTCCTACGAGCAGTACTTC	CSARDLRGESYEQYF
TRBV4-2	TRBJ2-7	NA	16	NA	TGTGCCAGCAGCCAAGAGGAAGCGGAGGGATTCTACGAGCAGTACTTC	CASSQEEAEGFYEQYF
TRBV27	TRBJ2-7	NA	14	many	TGTGCCAGCAGTTTATTTTATGGATCCTACGAGCAGTACTTC	CASSLFYGSYEQYF
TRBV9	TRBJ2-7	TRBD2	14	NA	TGTGCCAGCAGCGAACGCGGGGGGGCCTACGAGCAGTACTTC	CASSERGGAYEQYF
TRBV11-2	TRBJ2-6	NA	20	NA	TGTGCCAGCAGCTTAGGTACCCAATGGGGCGTCGGCTCTGGGGCCAACGTCCTGACTTTC	CASSLGTQWGVGSGANVLTF
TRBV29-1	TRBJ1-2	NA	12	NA	TGCAGCGTCGCAAGTACGAACTATGGCTACACCTTC	CSVASTNYGYTF
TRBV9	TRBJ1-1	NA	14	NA	TGTGCCAGCAGCAACCCTGGACGGAACACTGAAGCTTTCTTT	CASSNPGRNTEAFF
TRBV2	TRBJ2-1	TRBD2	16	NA	TGTGCCAGCAGTGAAAACGGACTAGCGGTATACAATGAGCAGTTCTTC	CASSENGLAVYNEQFF
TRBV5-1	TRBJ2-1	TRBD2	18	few	TGCGCCAGCAGCCCCCTTCCCGTTTCTAGCGGGGCCTACAATGAGCAGTTCTTC	CASSPLPVSSGAYNEQFF
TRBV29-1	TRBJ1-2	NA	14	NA	TGCAGCGTTCGGGACACCCGGAGATCCCATGGCTACACCTTC	CSVRDTRRSHGYTF
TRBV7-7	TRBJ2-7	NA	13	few	TGTGCTAGCAGCTACCGAGCTAGCGACGAGCAGTACTTC	CASSYRASDEQYF
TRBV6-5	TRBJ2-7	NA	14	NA	TGTGCCAGCAGGTACTCGAGGCAGGGATACGAGCAGTACTTC	CASRYSRQGYEQYF
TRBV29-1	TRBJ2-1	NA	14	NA	TGCAGCGCCGACCAAACAGGAGCCTACAATGAGCAGTTCTTC	CSADQTGAYNEQFF
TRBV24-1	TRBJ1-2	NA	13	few	TGTGCCACCAGTGAACAGGGTGACTATGGCTACACCTTC	CATSEQGDYGYTF
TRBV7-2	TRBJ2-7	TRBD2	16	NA	TGTGCCAGCAGCTCCGGAAGACTAGCGGAAGCCTACGAGCAGTACTTC	CASSSGRLAEAYEQYF
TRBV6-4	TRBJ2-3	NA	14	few	TGTGCCAGCAGTGACTCGGCCGGTAGAGATACGCAGTATTTT	CASSDSAGRDTQYF
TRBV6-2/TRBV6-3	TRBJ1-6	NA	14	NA	TGTGCCAGCAGTACGGGACGGATTAATTCACCCCTCCACTTT	CASSTGRINSPLHF
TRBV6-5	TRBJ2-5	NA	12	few	TGTGCCAGCAGGAGTTCTCTAGAGACCCAGTACTTC	CASRSSLETQYF
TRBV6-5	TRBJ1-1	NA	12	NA	TGTGCCAGCGTTGGGGTAGGCACTGAAGCTTTCTTT	CASVGVGTEAFF
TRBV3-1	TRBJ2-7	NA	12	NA	TGTGCCAGCAGCCATGTGAAGGACGAGCAGTACTTC	CASSHVKDEQYF
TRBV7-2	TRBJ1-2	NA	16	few	TGTGCCAGCAGCTTAGCGAGGGAGGGGGTACGCTATGGCTACACCTTC	CASSLAREGVRYGYTF
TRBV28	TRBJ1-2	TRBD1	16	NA	TGTGCCAGCAGTTTTTACGGGACAGGGTTTGATCTCGGCTACACCTTC	CASSFYGTGFDLGYTF
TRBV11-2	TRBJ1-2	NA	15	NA	TGTGCCAGCAGCCCAGAGGGGTTATCTAACTATGGCTACACCTTC	CASSPEGLSNYGYTF
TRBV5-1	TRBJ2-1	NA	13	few	TGCGCCAGCAGCTTGGGACCCCACGATGAGCAGTTCTTC	CASSLGPHDEQFF
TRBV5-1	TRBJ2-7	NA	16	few	TGCGCCAGCAGCTCGGGGGCCATGATCCACTACTACGAGCAGTACTTC	CASSSGAMIHYYEQYF
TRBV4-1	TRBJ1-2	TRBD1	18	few	TGCGCCAGCAGCCAAGAGTCAGGGGCGACAGGGGGCGGCTATGGCTACACCTTC	CASSQESGATGGGYGYTF
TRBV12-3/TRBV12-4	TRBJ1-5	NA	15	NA	TGTGCCAGCAGTCCTACAAGGCTTAGCAATCAGCCCCAGCATTTT	CASSPTRLSNQPQHF
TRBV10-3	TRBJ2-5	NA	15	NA	TGTGCCATCAGTGAGTCGGGGCAGGGGGCGCGGGAGCAGTACTTC	CAISESGQGAREQYF
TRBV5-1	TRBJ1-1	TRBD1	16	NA	TGCGCCAGCAGCCCACCGACAGGGGCTCTGAACACTGAAGCTTTCTTT	CASSPPTGALNTEAFF
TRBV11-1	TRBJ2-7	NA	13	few	TGTGCCAGCGCCTACGGACGCTCCTACGAGCAGTACTTC	CASAYGRSYEQYF
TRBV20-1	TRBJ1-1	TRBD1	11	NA	TGCAGTCAGGGGGGATACACTGAAGCTTTCTTT	CSQGGYTEAFF
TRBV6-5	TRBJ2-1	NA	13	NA	TGTGCCAGCCGTATAAGAACAGGGGAGGCCCCGTTCTTC	CASRIRTGEAPFF
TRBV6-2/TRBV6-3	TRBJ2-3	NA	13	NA	TGTGCCAGCAAACAGTCTCCCGGAGATACGCAGTATTTT	CASKQSPGDTQYF
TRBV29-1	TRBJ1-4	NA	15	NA	TGCAGCACCACCGGTTCGGGGCAGGAAGGTGAAAAACTGTTTTTT	CSTTGSGQEGEKLFF
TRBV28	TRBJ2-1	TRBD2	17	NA	TGTGCCAGCAGTTCAGATAGCGGGGAGAGCTCCTACAATGAGCAGTTCTTC	CASSSDSGESSYNEQFF
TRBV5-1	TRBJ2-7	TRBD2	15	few	TGCGCCAGCAGCTTTACCGCTAGCGGGGCCTACGAGCAGTACTTC	CASSFTASGAYEQYF
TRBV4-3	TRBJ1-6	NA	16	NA	TGCGCCAGCAGCCAAGATCGGGCCGATAATAATTCACCCCTCCACTTT	CASSQDRADNNSPLHF
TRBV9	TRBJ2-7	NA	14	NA	TGTGCCAGCAGCGTAGGTGGGGGAAACTACGAGCAGTACTTC	CASSVGGGNYEQYF
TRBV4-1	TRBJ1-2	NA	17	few	TGCGCCAGCAGCCAACTCCCTAACCCATTAGAGACCTATGGCTACACCTTC	CASSQLPNPLETYGYTF
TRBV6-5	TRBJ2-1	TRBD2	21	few	TGTGCCAGCAGTTACCCATCTGCGGCTAGCGGGGGCCCTCCCCACTACAATGAGCAGTTCTTC	CASSYPSAASGGPPHYNEQFF
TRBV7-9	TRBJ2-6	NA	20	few	TGTGCCAGCAGTCCGTCTCTCGTGGGCAGGTCTAGCTCTGGGGCCAACGTCCTGACTTTC	CASSPSLVGRSSSGANVLTF
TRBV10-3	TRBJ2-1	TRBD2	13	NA	TGTGCCATCAATGGACTAGCGGGCAGTGAGCAGTTCTTC	CAINGLAGSEQFF
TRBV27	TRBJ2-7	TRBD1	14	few	TGTGCCAGCAGTTCGGGACAGTACACCTACGAGCAGTACTTC	CASSSGQYTYEQYF
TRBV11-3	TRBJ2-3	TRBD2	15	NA	TGTGCCAGCAGCTCGTTAGCGGGGTTTGGAGATACGCAGTATTTT	CASSSLAGFGDTQYF
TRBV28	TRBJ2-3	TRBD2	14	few	TGTGCCAGCTCGAGCGGGGGGCTGATAGATACGCAGTATTTT	CASSSGGLIDTQYF
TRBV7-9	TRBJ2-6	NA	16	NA	TGTGCCAGCAGCGACGGCAGGGCCACTGGGGCCAACGTCCTGACTTTC	CASSDGRATGANVLTF
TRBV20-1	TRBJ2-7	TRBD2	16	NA	TGCAGTGCTCCGGGACTAGCGGGGGGTATTAAATACGAGCAGTACTTC	CSAPGLAGGIKYEQYF